This T cell receptor beta chain came from a study of T-cell memory formation after mild COVID-19. Germline CDR1 reads SGHTA; CDR2 reads FQGNSA. Trimming shortened V by 1 base and J by 4 bases, and 5 bases separated the two germline ends. The CDR3 runs to 13 residues. TCRdb reprocessed the 5' RACE reads via MiXCR and lists one record per CDR3 protein. The table has about 320,000 distinct CDR3 sequences, 14% seen once. This TCR was sampled from a man between 18 and 35 years old who had mild COVID-19 (a few samples of this study predate the infection). Cell type and time point are not known. Source material: PBMCs or a T cell subset sorted from them (not recorded which). The chain couples TRBV7-2 to TRBJ2-1; D gene uncertain. The CDR3 is CASSLEFYNEQFF. The CDR3 region has the DNA TGTGCCAGCAGCTTAGAGTTTTACAATGAGCAGTTCTTC.